This T cell receptor (beta chain) emerged from a study of radiotherapy plus CTLA-4 blockade in lung cancer. Study background: For 15% to 20% of patients, objective responses occurred, and just over 30% had disease control.

People whose metastatic non-small-cell lung cancer was chemo-refractory got focal radiation along with CTLA-4 blockade by ipilimumab. The CDR3 has 17 residues. J gave up 1 base and V 1 base, and 8 bases lay outside the gene matches. CDR1 and CDR2 (germline): MGHRA, YSYEKL. Regarding this clone: Its cognate antigen is unknown.

Assay: immunoSEQ multiplex PCR; the TCRdb copy retains only in-frame clones and omits some. The sample records roughly 76,000 clones, around 74% being singletons. Study-wide results and limits: Clones of tumor-derived TCRs expanded in blood after radiotherapy plus ipilimumab.

The chain joins TRBV4-1 to TRBJ1-2, with 8 bases matching TRBD1. The TCR sequence derives from a human donor with non-small cell lung cancer whose response to radiotherapy plus ipilimumab could not be evaluated. Material: peripheral blood, obtained from a patient treated with radiotherapy plus ipilimumab. The CDR3 protein is CASSQGQGIGDNYGYTF. The DNA for the CDR3 is TGCGCCAGCAGCCAAGGACAGGGGATTGGGGATAACTATGGCTACACCTTC.